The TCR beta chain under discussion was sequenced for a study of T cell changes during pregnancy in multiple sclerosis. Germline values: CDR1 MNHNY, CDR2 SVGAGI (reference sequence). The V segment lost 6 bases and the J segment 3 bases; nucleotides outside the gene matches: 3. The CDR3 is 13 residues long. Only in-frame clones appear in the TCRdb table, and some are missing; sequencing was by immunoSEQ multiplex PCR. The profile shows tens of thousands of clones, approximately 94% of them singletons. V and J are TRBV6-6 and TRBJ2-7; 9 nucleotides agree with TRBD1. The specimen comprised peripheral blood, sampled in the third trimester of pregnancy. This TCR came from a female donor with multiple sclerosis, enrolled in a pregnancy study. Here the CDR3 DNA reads TGTGCCAGCAGAGGACAGGGGTACTACGAGCAGTACTTC. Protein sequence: CASRGQGYYEQYF.